This paragraph covers one TCR beta chain sequence. Per the germline V gene, CDR1 is SGHDT and CDR2 is YYEEEE. V was cut by 4 bases and J by 5 bases, with 12 bases left in between. The CDR3 spans 13 residues. The sample originates from a study of blood T cell repertoires in COVID-19. Study details: Samples representing acute and convalescent COVID-19 were sourced from the United States, Italy and Spain.

Original methodology: Estimates of nucleated cell counts were drawn from the amplification of reference gene primers. Assay: immunoSEQ multiplex PCR; the TCRdb copy retains only in-frame clones and omits some. V, J and clone size were drawn from that table, and D and trimming were deduced from the DNA. There are around 310,000 clones in the sample; around nine tenths occur only once, and more than 3% lies in the top ten. The clonotype comes from a woman aged 50 to 60 with active or convalescent COVID-19. Sequencing was carried out using peripheral blood. The gene calls are TRBV5-6 and TRBJ2-5; tentatively, D is TRBD2 (5 bases). The CDR3 sequence: CASSGGLGETQYF. In DNA form, the CDR3 reads TGTGCCAGCAGCGGAGGACTGGGGGAGACCCAGTACTTC.